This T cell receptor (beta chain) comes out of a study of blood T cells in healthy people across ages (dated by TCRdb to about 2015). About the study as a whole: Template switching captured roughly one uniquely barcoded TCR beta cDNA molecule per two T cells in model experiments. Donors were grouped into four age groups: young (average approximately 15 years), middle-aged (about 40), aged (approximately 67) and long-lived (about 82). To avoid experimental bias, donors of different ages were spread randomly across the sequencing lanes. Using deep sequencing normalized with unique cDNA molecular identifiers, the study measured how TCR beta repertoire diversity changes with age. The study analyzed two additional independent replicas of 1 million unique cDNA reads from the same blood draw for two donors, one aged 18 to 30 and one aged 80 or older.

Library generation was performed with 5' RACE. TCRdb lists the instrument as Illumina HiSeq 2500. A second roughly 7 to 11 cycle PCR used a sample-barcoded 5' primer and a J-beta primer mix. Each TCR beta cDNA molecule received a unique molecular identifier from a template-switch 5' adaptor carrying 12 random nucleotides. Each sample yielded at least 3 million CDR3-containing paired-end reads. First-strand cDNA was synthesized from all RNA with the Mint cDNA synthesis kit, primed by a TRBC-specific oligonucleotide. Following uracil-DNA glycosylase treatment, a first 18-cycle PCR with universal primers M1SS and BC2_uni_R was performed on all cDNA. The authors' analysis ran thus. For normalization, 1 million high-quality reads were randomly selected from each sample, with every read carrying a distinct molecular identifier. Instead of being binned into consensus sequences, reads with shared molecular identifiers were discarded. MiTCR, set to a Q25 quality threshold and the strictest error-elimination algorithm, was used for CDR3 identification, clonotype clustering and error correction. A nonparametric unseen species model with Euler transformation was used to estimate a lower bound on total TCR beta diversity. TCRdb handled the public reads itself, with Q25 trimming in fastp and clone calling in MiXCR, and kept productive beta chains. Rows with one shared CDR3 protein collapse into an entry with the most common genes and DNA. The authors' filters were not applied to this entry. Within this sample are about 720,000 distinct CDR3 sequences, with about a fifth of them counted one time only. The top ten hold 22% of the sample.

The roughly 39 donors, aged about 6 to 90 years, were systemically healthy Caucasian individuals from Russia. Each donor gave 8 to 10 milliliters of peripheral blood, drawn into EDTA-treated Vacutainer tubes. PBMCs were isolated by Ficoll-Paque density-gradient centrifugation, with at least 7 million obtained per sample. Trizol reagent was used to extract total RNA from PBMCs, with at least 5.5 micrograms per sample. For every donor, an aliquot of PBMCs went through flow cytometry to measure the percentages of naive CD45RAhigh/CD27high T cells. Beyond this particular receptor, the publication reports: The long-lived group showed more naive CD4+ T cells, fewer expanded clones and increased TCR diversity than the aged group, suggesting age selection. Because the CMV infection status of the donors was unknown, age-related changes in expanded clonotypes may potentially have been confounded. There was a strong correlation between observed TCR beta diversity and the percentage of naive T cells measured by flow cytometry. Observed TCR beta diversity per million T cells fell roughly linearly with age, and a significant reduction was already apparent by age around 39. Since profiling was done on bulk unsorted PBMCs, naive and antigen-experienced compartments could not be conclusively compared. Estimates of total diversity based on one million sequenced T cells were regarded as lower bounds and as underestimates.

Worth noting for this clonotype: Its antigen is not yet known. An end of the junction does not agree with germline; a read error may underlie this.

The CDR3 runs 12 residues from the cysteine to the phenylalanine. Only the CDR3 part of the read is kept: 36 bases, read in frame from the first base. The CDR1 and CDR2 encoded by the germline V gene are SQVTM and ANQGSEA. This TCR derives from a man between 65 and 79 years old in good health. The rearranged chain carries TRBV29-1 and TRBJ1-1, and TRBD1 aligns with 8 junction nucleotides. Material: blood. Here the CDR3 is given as CSGRGLNTEAFF. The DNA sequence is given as TGCAGCGGCAGGGGGCTGAACACCGAAGCTTTCTTT.